This passage covers 10 T cell receptor beta chains from one sample sequenced in a study of cytomegalovirus exposure and HLA in healthy donors. PCR amplification relied on 60 Vbeta primers (plus 13 Jbeta primers). Generated by immunoSEQ multiplex PCR, the TCRdb table keeps only in-frame clones and is missing some. The top ten clones hold 2.4% of a sample with about 150,000 clones, 80% to 90% of them seen once. The sequencing input was PBMCs. Every receptor here comes from a male donor in good health and CMV-seronegative.

This clone was seen only a few times. The rearrangement joins TRBV19 to TRBJ1-2, with 10 nucleotides matching TRBD1. After removal of 6 bases from V and 1 base from J, the junction contained 2 bases not matched to a gene. CDR3 size: 14 residues. CDR1 and CDR2 (germline): LNHDA, SQIVND (reference sequence). The CDR3 nucleotides are TGTGCCAGTAGAGGGACAGGGGTTAACTATGGCTACACCTTC. Amino acids: CASRGTGVNYGYTF.

The rearrangement joins TRBV9 to TRBJ2-1; 8 bases agree with TRBD1. Germline V gives CDR1 SGDLS, CDR2 YYNGEE. Germline trimming cut 4 bases from V and 4 bases from J; bases unmatched to any gene: 13. The CDR3 totals 17 residues. DNA of the CDR3: TGTGCCAGCAGCTTCCCCCGGACAGGGCCGATGTACAATGAGCAGTTCTTC. The encoded protein is CASSFPRTGPMYNEQFF.

The chain joins TRBV13 to TRBJ2-5; 8 positions agree with TRBD2. The DNA matches TRBJ2-7 better at its end, which makes the J call doubtful. Germline V lookup: CDR1 PRHDT, CDR2 FYEKMQ (reference sequence). This CDR3 contains 15 residues. The CDR3, as DNA: TGTGCCAGCAGCCATGGACTTAGCGGGGTGTACGAGCAGTACTTC. Its protein is CASSHGLSGVYEQYF.

On this clone: At one end the junction does not follow the germline gene, possibly because of a read error. V is TRBV23-1 and J is TRBJ2-6; 14 nucleotides match TRBD2. TRBV23-1 is noted as an ORF with a role that remains uncertain. This CDR3 comprises 19 residues. For the CDR3, the DNA is TGCGCCAGCAGTCCTTGCCCGGGACTAGCGGGAGCTGGGGCCAACGCCCTGACTTTC. It codes for CASSPCPGLAGAGANALTF.

The J gene is TRBJ2-5, the V gene TRBV28, with 9 bases aligning to TRBD1. The J segment lost 6 bases and the V segment lost 5 bases, leaving 4 bases of the junction unmatched. CDR3 length: 13 amino acids. CDR1 and CDR2 from the germline V gene are MDHEN and SYDVKM. The CDR3 nucleotides are TGTGCCAGCAGTCGGGACAGGGATAAGACCCAGTACTTC. This encodes CASSRDRDKTQYF.

The genes are TRBV28 and TRBJ2-4; D may be TRBD2 (5 bases). Looked up from germline, CDR1 is MDHEN and CDR2 is SYDVKM. The germline V and J ends were trimmed by 4 bases and 8 bases, with 9 bases remaining between them. The CDR3 has 12 amino acids. The CDR3 DNA sequence: TGTGCCAGCAGTTCTAGCCCGGACATTCAGTACTTC. Translation gives CASSSSPDIQYF.

This clone appeared once. This chain connects TRBV6-5 to TRBJ2-7; 10 bases are a match to TRBD1. Germline V lookup: CDR1 MNHEY, CDR2 SVGAGI. The trim removed 6 bases at V and 5 bases at J, leaving 10 bases unmatched. The CDR3 extends over 15 amino acids. The chain's CDR3 is CASSPGQGHVNEQYF. The CDR3 nucleotides read TGTGCCAGCAGCCCGGGACAGGGGCATGTGAACGAGCAGTACTTC.

There are a few counts of this clone. J is TRBJ2-7 and V is TRBV6-5; 7 positions agree with TRBD1. The CDR3 consists of 14 residues. CDR1 is MNHEY, CDR2 SVGAGI, per germline. V dropped 3 bases and J dropped 2; count of bases not matched to a gene: 4. The CDR3 DNA reads as TGTGCCAGCAGTTATCGGGGACAGACCTACGAGCAGTACTTC. Amino acid sequence: CASSYRGQTYEQYF.

This clone turned up a few times. This sequence joins TRBV5-6 and TRBJ2-1; 9 bases agree with TRBD2. The CDR3 spans 19 residues. Per the germline V gene, CDR1 is SGHDT and CDR2 is YYEEEE. With V trimmed by 4 bases and J by 0 bases, 14 bases remained unmatched. CDR3 amino acids: CASSRGTSRIPSSYNEQFF. For the CDR3, the DNA is TGTGCCAGCAGCCGCGGGACTAGCCGAATACCGAGCTCCTACAATGAGCAGTTCTTC.

This clone was picked up a small number of times. V gene TRBV27 combines with J gene TRBJ2-5; maybe TRBD2 (5 bases). There are 15 residues in the CDR3. Germline values: CDR1 MNHEY, CDR2 SMNVEV (reference sequence). Trimming stripped 0 bases from V and 1 base from J, with 9 bases between. In DNA, the CDR3 is TGTGCCAGCAGTTTATCTAGGACTCCCCAAGAGACCCAGTACTTC. As protein: CASSLSRTPQETQYF.